The rows below give T cell receptor beta chains drawn from one sample of a study of blood T cell repertoires in COVID-19. Data came from immunoSEQ multiplex PCR; TCRdb stores just in-frame clones and leaves some out. The sample includes 200,000 to 250,000 clones, 80% to 90% of them seen just once. Sequenced sample: peripheral blood. The receptors were gathered from an older woman who had recovered from COVID-19. The CDR3 runs from the conserved cysteine through the conserved F or W. D genes are given only for firm matches. The size of a clone is reported for some rows only, either as once, few or many, or as a class for expanded clones.

>TRBJ1-2|-|TRBV7-9|-|13
CASRGLSNYGYTF
TGTGCCAGCAGGGGGCTTTCTAACTATGGCTACACCTTC
>TRBJ1-1|-|TRBV5-1|-|13
CASSFHGNTEAFF
TGCGCCAGCAGCTTCCACGGGAACACTGAAGCTTTCTTT
>TRBJ2-7|-|TRBV11-3|-|13
CASSFGFSYEQYF
TGTGCCAGCAGCTTCGGGTTTTCCTACGAGCAGTACTTC
>TRBJ2-7|-|TRBV5-5|TRBD1|17
CASSLAVTGSSSYEQYF
TGTGCCAGCAGCTTGGCCGTGACAGGGTCAAGCTCCTACGAGCAGTACTTC
>TRBJ2-3|-|TRBV6-1|TRBD2|19
CASSEARVLGGGVTDTQYF
TGTGCCAGCAGTGAAGCGCGGGTACTCGGGGGGGGAGTCACAGATACGCAGTATTTT
>TRBJ2-2|-|TRBV27|TRBD1|15
CASSRPGTGTGELFF
TGTGCCAGCAGTCGGCCAGGGACAGGGACCGGGGAGCTGTTTTTT
>TRBJ2-3|-|TRBV7-2|-|16
CASSFLSLASTDTQYF
TGTGCCAGCAGCTTCCTGTCACTAGCAAGCACAGATACGCAGTATTTT
>TRBJ1-1|once|TRBV14|-|16
CASSQELAAVETEAFF
TGTGCCAGCAGCCAAGAGCTCGCGGCGGTAGAGACTGAAGCTTTCTTT
>TRBJ2-5|-|TRBV27|TRBD2|15
CASSLGSSGGETQYF
TGTGCCAGCAGTTTAGGTAGTAGCGGGGGGGAGACCCAGTACTTC
>TRBJ2-2|-|TRBV7-9|TRBD2|16
CASSLLSGGPTGELFF
TGTGCCAGCAGCTTACTAAGCGGGGGGCCCACCGGGGAGCTGTTTTTT
>TRBJ1-1|few|TRBV18|-|14
CASSVLGGNTEAFF
TGTGCCAGCTCAGTTCTCGGTGGGAACACTGAAGCTTTCTTT
>TRBJ1-2|-|TRBV7-2|-|14
CASSGGAFNNGYTF
TGTGCCAGCAGCGGGGGGGCGTTTAATAATGGCTACACCTTC
>TRBJ2-1|-|TRBV29-1|TRBD2|16
CSVEDNGGSSYNEQFF
TGCAGCGTTGAAGATAACGGGGGGAGCTCCTACAATGAGCAGTTCTTC
>TRBJ1-1|-|TRBV10-3|-|12
CAIRTFNTEAFF
TGTGCCATCAGAACTTTCAACACTGAAGCTTTCTTT
>TRBJ2-1|-|TRBV3-1/TRBV3-2|TRBD2|15
CASSLTSGAQNEQFF
TGTGCCAGCAGCCTTACTAGCGGGGCTCAAAATGAGCAGTTCTTC
>TRBJ1-5|-|TRBV2|TRBD1|14
CASSESTGDQPQHF
TGTGCCAGCAGTGAAAGTACAGGGGATCAGCCCCAGCATTTT
>TRBJ2-7|-|TRBV7-9|-|13
CASSVTGPYEQYF
TGTGCCAGCAGCGTCACAGGGCCCTACGAGCAGTACTTC
>TRBJ1-6|-|TRBV27|TRBD1|15
CASSLSDRVLTPLHF
TGTGCCAGCAGTTTATCGGACAGGGTACTTACACCCCTCCACTTT
>TRBJ1-4|-|TRBV4-1|-|17
CASSQSPRTDNNEKLFF
TGCGCCAGCAGCCAAAGTCCTAGGACAGACAATAATGAAAAACTGTTTTTT
>TRBJ1-2|-|TRBV5-6|-|17
CASSLSSDSFLNYGYTF
TGTGCCAGCAGCTTGAGCTCCGACAGCTTCCTTAACTATGGCTACACCTTC
>TRBJ1-2|-|TRBV5-1|TRBD1|16
CASSPQGQGILYGYTF
TGCGCCAGCAGCCCCCAGGGACAGGGAATCCTCTATGGCTACACCTTC
>TRBJ1-4|once|TRBV11-1|TRBD1|13
CASAGQPNEKLFF
TGTGCCAGCGCGGGACAGCCTAATGAAAAACTGTTTTTT
>TRBJ1-6|-|TRBV7-8|TRBD1|15
CASSASGQPNSPLHF
TGTGCCAGCAGCGCATCGGGACAGCCAAATTCACCCCTCCACTTT
>TRBJ2-1|-|TRBV10-3|TRBD2|18
CAISKNDMTSGGSDEQFF
TGTGCCATCAGTAAAAACGACATGACTAGCGGGGGGTCGGATGAGCAGTTCTTC
>TRBJ1-2|-|TRBV14|-|15
CASSQDVSGGYGYTF
TGTGCCAGCAGCCAAGATGTGTCGGGGGGATATGGCTACACCTTC
>TRBJ2-2|-|TRBV7-3|-|13
CASSLREPGELFF
TGTGCCAGCAGCTTGAGGGAGCCCGGGGAGCTGTTTTTT
>TRBJ2-5|once|TRBV18|-|12
CASSPIEETQYF
TGTGCCAGCTCACCAATAGAAGAGACCCAGTACTTC
>TRBJ2-3|few|TRBV6-1|TRBD1|12
CASSEGQGAQYF
TGTGCCAGCAGTGAGGGACAGGGAGCGCAGTATTTT
>TRBJ2-1|-|TRBV29-1|-|15
CSVELRGGSYNEQFF
TGCAGCGTTGAACTCAGGGGTGGCTCCTACAATGAGCAGTTCTTC
>TRBJ1-5|-|TRBV15|TRBD1|13
CATSKYRGQPQHF
TGTGCCACCAGCAAATACAGGGGACAGCCCCAGCATTTT
>TRBJ2-6|-|TRBV15|-|18
CATSRDGLTNSGANVLTF
TGTGCCACCAGCAGAGATGGACTGACCAACTCTGGGGCCAACGTCCTGACTTTC
>TRBJ2-3|-|TRBV5-8|-|14
CASSFGGLADTQYF
TGTGCCAGCAGCTTTGGGGGCCTCGCAGATACGCAGTATTTT
>TRBJ1-2|-|TRBV6-7|TRBD1|16
CASSYSKTGPLYGYTF
TGTGCCAGCAGTTACTCGAAGACAGGGCCGCTCTATGGCTACACCTTC
>TRBJ2-7|-|TRBV6-5|-|12
CASRTGGRIAYF
TGTGCCAGCAGAACGGGGGGCCGGATTGCGTACTTC
>TRBJ1-1|few|TRBV4-3|-|14
CASSQYRGNTEAFF
TGCGCCAGCAGCCAATACCGGGGGAACACTGAAGCTTTCTTT
>TRBJ1-5|-|TRBV5-6|-|17
CASSFTAGTHSNQPQHF
TGTGCCAGCAGCTTCACCGCAGGTACACATAGCAATCAGCCCCAGCATTTT
>TRBJ2-3|few|TRBV29-1|-|12
CSVAQGTDTQYF
TGCAGCGTTGCACAGGGCACAGATACGCAGTATTTT
>TRBJ1-5|-|TRBV7-9|TRBD1|17
CASSLLDREYSNQPQHF
TGTGCCAGCAGCTTACTCGACAGGGAATATAGCAATCAGCCCCAGCATTTT
>TRBJ1-5|-|TRBV19|-|13
CASRLGRGQPQHF
TGTGCCAGCCGGCTTGGGCGGGGTCAGCCCCAGCATTTT
>TRBJ2-7|once|TRBV3-1/TRBV3-2|TRBD1|16
CASSQTGQHKEYEQYF
TGTGCCAGCAGCCAAACGGGACAGCATAAGGAATACGAGCAGTACTTC
>TRBJ2-2|-|TRBV29-1|TRBD2|16
CSVLVAGGPKTGELFF
TGCAGCGTTCTTGTAGCGGGGGGGCCGAAGACCGGGGAGCTGTTTTTT
>TRBJ1-3|-|TRBV7-8|-|16
CASSLFGGRAGNTIYF
TGTGCCAGCAGCTTATTTGGGGGCAGAGCTGGAAACACCATATATTTT
>TRBJ1-2|-|TRBV5-1|TRBD1|15
CASSWTTGGNYGYTF
TGCGCCAGCAGCTGGACAACAGGGGGCAACTATGGCTACACCTTC
>TRBJ2-2|-|TRBV18|TRBD2|15
CASSDRLAPSGELFF
TGTGCCAGCTCAGACCGACTAGCGCCGTCCGGGGAGCTGTTTTTT
>TRBJ2-4|once|TRBV3-1/TRBV3-2|-|14
CASSQVDRENIQYF
TGTGCCAGCAGCCAAGTGGACAGAGAAAACATTCAGTACTTC
>TRBJ2-2|-|TRBV10-3|TRBD2|15
CAISEGLAGVGELFF
TGTGCCATCAGTGAGGGACTAGCGGGGGTCGGGGAGCTGTTTTTT
>TRBJ1-5|-|TRBV12-3/TRBV12-4|-|12
CASSPPNQPQHF
TGTGCCAGCAGTCCCCCTAATCAGCCCCAGCATTTT
>TRBJ2-1|few|TRBV6-1|TRBD2|16
CASSEALAGGLDEQFF
TGTGCCAGCAGTGAAGCGCTGGCGGGGGGGCTGGATGAGCAGTTCTTC
>TRBJ1-1|-|TRBV6-2/TRBV6-3|-|13
CASSYEGRTEAFF
TGTGCCAGCAGTTACGAGGGCCGAACTGAAGCTTTCTTT
>TRBJ1-1|-|TRBV6-1|-|12
CASSDSYTEAFF
TGTGCCAGCAGTGATTCCTACACTGAAGCTTTCTTT
>TRBJ1-2|-|TRBV27|TRBD1|14
CASSSGQGGYGYTF
TGTGCCAGCAGTTCGGGACAGGGCGGGTATGGCTACACCTTC
>TRBJ2-5|-|TRBV5-1|-|14
CASSLSGDQETQYF
TGCGCCAGCAGCTTGTCGGGGGACCAAGAGACCCAGTACTTC